This T cell receptor beta chain was sequenced in a study of vaccination effects on CD4 cells after COVID-19. Study overall: Post-vaccine sample collection fell at a median of 72 days after the second dose.

Study-wide findings and caveats: Healthy vaccinees' vaccine-induced clones included only 1 of 255 cross-reacting with common cold coronaviruses.

In regard to this clone: Its antigen is currently unknown.

In germline, CDR1 is SNHLY, CDR2 FYNNEI. Trimming removed 8 bases from V and 0 bases from J, with 10 bases in between. The CDR3 loop spans 13 amino acids. The method was immunoSEQ multiplex PCR; TCRdb's version includes in-frame clones alone and lacks a portion of them. The sample lists 35,000 to 45,000 clones; approximately 82% were seen once. Sequencing was preceded by expansion of antigen-specific CD4+ T cells with viral peptide pools in the ViraFEST assay. Following culture for nine to ten days, CD4+ T cells were isolated. Each participant received a vaccine that was either BNT162b2 or mRNA-1273, given as two doses.

V and J are TRBV2 and TRBJ1-1; the D gene is possibly TRBD1 (5 bases). Sequenced here: CD4+ T cells from PBMCs cultured with HCoV-NL63 spike peptides, sampled after COVID-19 vaccination. The TCR comes from a human donor who received a COVID-19 vaccine. Some clones in this sample may be carry-over from other donors' samples. This chain's CDR3 is CASYKGLNTEAFF. CDR3 nucleotides: TGTGCCAGCTATAAGGGGCTGAACACTGAAGCTTTCTTT.